What follows is one T cell receptor beta chain and its context. This sample is drawn from a study of T cells after yellow fever vaccination. Via MiXCR, TCRdb re-called the 5' RACE reads, giving one row per CDR3 protein. This sample carries about 350,000 distinct CDR3 sequences, around 10% of them seen once, and the ten largest clones take roughly 18%. The CDR3 runs 17 residues. V lost 6 bases and J 0 bases, leaving 18 bases between the germline ends. Germline V gene lookup returns CDR1 SGHAT and CDR2 FQNNGV. The V call is TRBV11-2, the J call TRBJ2-4, with D possibly matching TRBD1 (5 bases). The TCR originated in a man aged 18 to 30 who received the YFV17D yellow fever vaccine. The source was PBMCs, collected on the day of the first yellow fever vaccination. The CDR3 sequence: CASSSLRQSLAKNIQYF. The CDR3 DNA sequence: TGTGCCAGCAGTTCCCTTCGACAGTCTTTAGCCAAAAACATTCAGTACTTC.